This T cell receptor (beta chain) was recovered during a study of response to subunit inactivated influenza vaccine. TCRdb ran MiXCR on the RT-PCR reads and lists one entry per CDR3 protein. The sample carries 540,000 or so distinct CDR3 sequences, 10% to 15% recorded once. Details on this clonotype: Its antigen remains unknown.

J lost 7 bases, V lost 6 bases, and 15 bases had no gene match. The CDR3 totals 16 residues. Study conclusions and caveats: The authors put forward the suggestion that each seasonal influenza vaccination may bring in only a limited number of new T cells.

The chain joins TRBV12-3 or TRBV12-4 to TRBJ2-1; 7 bases are a match to TRBD2. The sample consisted of PBMCs from blood, taken 35 to 45 days after vaccination. The TCR comes from a man aged 45-65 years who received an inactivated influenza vaccine. In DNA form, the CDR3 reads TGTGCCAGCAGCCCGGACCGGGACTACCGAGGGAATGAGCAGTTCTTC. Translated: CASSPDRDYRGNEQFF.